The present T cell receptor beta chain was sequenced within a study of blood T cell repertoires in COVID-19 (dated by TCRdb to between 2020 and 2021). Broadly, across the study: The collaborator samples originated in the United States, Italy and Spain and spanned the acute and convalescent phases of COVID-19. The prospective study material was composed of cDNA or gDNA derived from T cells, B-cell-depleted T cells, or PBMCs. Deeply sampled blood TCRbeta repertoires from subjects exposed to, actively infected with, or recovered from COVID-19 were included in the dataset. The repertoires were made available in a free public database intended to serve as a resource for research on the immune response to SARS-CoV-2. The samples were drawn from the first 160 participants of the ongoing ImmuneRACE study and from 1,254 subjects provided by 6 global collaborators. Nearly every sample came with metadata listing a de-identified subject ID, COVID-19 status, age in years and sex. Where available, HLA class I and class II types were taken from metadata supplied by the sample provider and were not determined by assay-based typing.

The immunoSEQ Assay, a bias-controlled multiplex PCR, was used to amplify TCRbeta CDR3 regions from genomic DNA. For the original study's pipeline: Nucleated cell counts per sample were estimated from amplification of reference gene primers within the assay. To quantify the absolute abundance of each unique TCRbeta CDR3 rearrangement, sequence reads were collapsed and filtered. For each sample, productive Simpson clonality was calculated as the square root of Simpson's diversity index over productive rearrangements. Here the immuneACCESS table is served through TCRdb, limited to in-frame sequences with V and J called. Missing clones are a known gap in these copies; in checked studies unresolved V genes cover under half, and the rest lacks a known reason. V and J calls and clone size follow that table, whereas D and trimming were derived from the DNA. The sample table lists over 150,000 clones, around 80% of them with a count of one. The ten largest make up approximately 7.3% of the sample.

Remarks on this clone: Its binding antigen is unknown. The sample holds no much larger clone one base away, and base qualities are not on file.

Participants in the prospective study were aged roughly 18 to 100 years, lived in some 24 United States geographic areas, and enrolled through a virtual design. To assign participants to cohorts, the prospective study relied on clinical history that participants themselves reported in a screening survey and a study questionnaire. Recovered participants in ImmuneRACE Cohort 3 were defined by two consecutive negative NP/OP PCR tests, clearance by a healthcare professional, or resolution of symptoms. Mobile phlebotomists in the prospective study collected whole blood, serum and a nasopharyngeal or oropharyngeal swab from every participant. Over a roughly 2-month period, participants in the prospective study had the option of providing additional blood draws and questionnaires. Prospective study blood samples were shipped either frozen or at room temperature before DNA extraction. V lost 7 bases and J lost 5 bases, and the count of bases not matched to a germline gene is 9. Sequences SGHVS (CDR1) and FQNEAQ (CDR2) are obtained from the germline V gene. The CDR3 measures 14 amino acids from cysteine to phenylalanine. The kept DNA is CDR3 alone, 42 bases in frame from the first base.

The research as a whole found: The quantity of clinical and demographic metadata differed by source and by participant and was supplied without curation.

The clonotype comes from a man aged 50 or older who had recovered from COVID-19. The sample taken for sequencing was PBMCs or T cells enriched from blood (not recorded which). The rearranged chain carries TRBV7-8 and TRBJ1-1; TRBD1 agrees with 8 junctional bases. In nucleotides, the sequence is TGTGCCAGCACCCTAAACAGGGGGTCGACTGAAGCTTTCTTT. It translates to CASTLNRGSTEAFF.